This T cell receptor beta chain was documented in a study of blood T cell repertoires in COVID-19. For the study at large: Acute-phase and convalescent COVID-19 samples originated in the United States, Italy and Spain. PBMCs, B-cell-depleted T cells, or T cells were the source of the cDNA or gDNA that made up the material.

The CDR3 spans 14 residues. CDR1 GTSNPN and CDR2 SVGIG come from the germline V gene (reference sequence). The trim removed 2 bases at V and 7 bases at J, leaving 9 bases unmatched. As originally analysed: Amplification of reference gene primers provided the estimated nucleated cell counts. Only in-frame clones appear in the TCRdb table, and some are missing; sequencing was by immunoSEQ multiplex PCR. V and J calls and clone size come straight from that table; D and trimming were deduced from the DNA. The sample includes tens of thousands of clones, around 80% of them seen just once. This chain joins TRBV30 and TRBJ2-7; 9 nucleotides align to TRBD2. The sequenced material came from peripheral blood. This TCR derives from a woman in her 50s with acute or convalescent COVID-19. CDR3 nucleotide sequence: TGTGCCTGGAGTTTTAGCGGGAGTTCGTGGGAGCAGTACTTC. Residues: CAWSFSGSSWEQYF.